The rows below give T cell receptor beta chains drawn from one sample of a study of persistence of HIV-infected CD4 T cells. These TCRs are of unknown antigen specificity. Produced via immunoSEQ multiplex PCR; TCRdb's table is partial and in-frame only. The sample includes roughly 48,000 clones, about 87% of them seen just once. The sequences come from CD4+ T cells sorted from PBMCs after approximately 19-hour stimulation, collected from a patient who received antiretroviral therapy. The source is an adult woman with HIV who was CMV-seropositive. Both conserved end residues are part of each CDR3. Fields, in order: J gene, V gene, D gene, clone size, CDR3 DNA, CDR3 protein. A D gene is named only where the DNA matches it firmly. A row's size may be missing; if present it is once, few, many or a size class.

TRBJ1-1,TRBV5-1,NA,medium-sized,TGCGCCAGCAGCTTGGACGGACGGACCAACACTGAAGCTTTCTTT,CASSLDGRTNTEAFF
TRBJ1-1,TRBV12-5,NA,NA,TGTGCTAGTGGGGGCACTGAAGCTTTCTTT,CASGGTEAFF
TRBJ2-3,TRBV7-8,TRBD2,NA,TGTGCCAGCAGCTTGAACGGGGGGGCCGATCGGCTCTCTACAGATACGCAGTATTTT,CASSLNGGADRLSTDTQYF
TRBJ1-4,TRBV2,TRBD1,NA,TGTGCCAGCAGCGGTGGACAGGGCCGAGAAAAACTGTTTTTT,CASSGGQGREKLFF
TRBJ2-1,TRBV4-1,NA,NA,TGCGCCAGCAGCCAGCCTAGCGCAGGGAATGAGCAGTTCTTC,CASSQPSAGNEQFF
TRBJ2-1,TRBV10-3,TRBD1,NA,TGTGCCATCAAAGGGGGCGGCTCCTACAATGAGCAGTTCTTC,CAIKGGGSYNEQFF
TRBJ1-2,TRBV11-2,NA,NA,TGTGCCAGCAGCGTAGGACATAGAGTCTATGGCTACACCTTC,CASSVGHRVYGYTF
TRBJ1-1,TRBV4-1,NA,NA,TGCGCCAGCAGCCAAAGTTCGACAAACGTGAACACTGAAGCTTTCTTT,CASSQSSTNVNTEAFF
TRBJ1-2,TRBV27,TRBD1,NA,TGTGCCAGCAGTCGTTTGGGGACAGGGGGCGGCTACACCTTC,CASSRLGTGGGYTF
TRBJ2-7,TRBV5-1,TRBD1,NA,TGCGCCAGTCGCCGGGACAGTTACGAGCAGTACTTC,CASRRDSYEQYF
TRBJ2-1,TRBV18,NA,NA,TGTGCCAGCTCCGTCGGACAGAGCTCCTACAATGAGCAGTTCTTC,CASSVGQSSYNEQFF
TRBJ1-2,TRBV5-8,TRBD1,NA,TGTGCCAGCAGACTTACCGGGACAGCCGGTCGCTACACCTTC,CASRLTGTAGRYTF
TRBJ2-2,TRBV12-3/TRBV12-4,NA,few,TGTGCCAGCAGTTCCGCCCCGGAGCTGTTTTTT,CASSSAPELFF
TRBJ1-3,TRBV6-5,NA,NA,TGTGCCAGCAGTTACTCGGGGGTAGGCTCTGGAAACACCATATATTTT,CASSYSGVGSGNTIYF
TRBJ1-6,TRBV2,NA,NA,TGTGCCAGCAGTGATATTAAGTCTTCACCCCTCCACTTT,CASSDIKSSPLHF